Sequencing of this T cell receptor beta chain was carried out in a study of shared clonotypes between healthy human individuals. Naive CD8 cells, CD45RO-negative and positively selected for CCR7, excluded terminally differentiated effector memory CD45RA+ cells. The CDR3 contains 13 residues. The trim removed 5 bases at V and 4 bases at J, leaving 4 bases unmatched. Germline-derived CDR1 and CDR2 are SEHNR and FQNEAQ (reference sequence). The method was immunoSEQ multiplex PCR; TCRdb's version includes in-frame clones alone and lacks a portion of them. The sample yields about 820,000 clones, roughly 92% seen once.

Material for sequencing was naive CD8+ T cells sorted from blood. This TCR derives from a man under 40 in good health. The V gene is TRBV7-9, the J gene TRBJ2-7; TRBD2 aligns across 8 bases. The CDR3 nucleotides read TGTGCCAGCAGCGTAACTAGCGGTTACGAGCAGTACTTC. Translated, it gives CASSVTSGYEQYF.